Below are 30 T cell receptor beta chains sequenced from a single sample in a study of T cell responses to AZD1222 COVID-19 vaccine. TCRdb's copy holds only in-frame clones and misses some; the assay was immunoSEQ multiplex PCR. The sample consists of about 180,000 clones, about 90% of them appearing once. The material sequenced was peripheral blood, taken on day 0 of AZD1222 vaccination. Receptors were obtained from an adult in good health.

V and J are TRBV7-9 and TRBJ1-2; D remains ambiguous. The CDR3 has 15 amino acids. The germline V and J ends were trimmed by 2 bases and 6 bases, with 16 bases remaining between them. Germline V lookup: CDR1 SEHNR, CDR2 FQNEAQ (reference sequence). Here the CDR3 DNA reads TGTGCCAGCAGCTTAACAACTCGACCTGGGGATGGCTACACCTTC. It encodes CASSLTTRPGDGYTF.

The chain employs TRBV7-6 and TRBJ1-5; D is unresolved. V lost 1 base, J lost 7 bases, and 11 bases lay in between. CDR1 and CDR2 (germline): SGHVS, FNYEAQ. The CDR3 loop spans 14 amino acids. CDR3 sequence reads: CASSLVPARQPQHF. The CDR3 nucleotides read TGTGCCAGCAGCTTAGTCCCCGCCAGGCAGCCCCAGCATTTT.

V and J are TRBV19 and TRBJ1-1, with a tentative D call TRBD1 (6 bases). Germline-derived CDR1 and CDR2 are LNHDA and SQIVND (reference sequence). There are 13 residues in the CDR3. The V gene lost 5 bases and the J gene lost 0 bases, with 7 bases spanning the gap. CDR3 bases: TGTGCCAGTAGTCAGGGGATGAACACTGAAGCTTTCTTT. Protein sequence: CASSQGMNTEAFF.

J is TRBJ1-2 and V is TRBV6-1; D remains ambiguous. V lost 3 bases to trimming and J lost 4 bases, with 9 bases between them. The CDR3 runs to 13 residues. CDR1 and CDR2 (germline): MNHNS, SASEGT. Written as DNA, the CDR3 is TGTGCCAGCAGTGATACAGCGCTCTATGGCTACACCTTC. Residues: CASSDTALYGYTF.

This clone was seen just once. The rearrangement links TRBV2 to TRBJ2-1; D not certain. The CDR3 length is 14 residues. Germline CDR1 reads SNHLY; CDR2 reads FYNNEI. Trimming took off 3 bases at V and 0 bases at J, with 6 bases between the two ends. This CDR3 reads CASSDLSSYNEQFF. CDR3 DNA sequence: TGTGCCAGCAGTGATCTTAGCTCCTACAATGAGCAGTTCTTC.

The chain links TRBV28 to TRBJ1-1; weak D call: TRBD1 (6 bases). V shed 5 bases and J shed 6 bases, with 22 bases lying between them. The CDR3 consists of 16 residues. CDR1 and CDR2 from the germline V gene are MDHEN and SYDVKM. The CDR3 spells CASSTYRQGIGAEAFF. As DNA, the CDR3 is TGTGCCAGCAGTACATACCGTCAGGGGATAGGGGCTGAAGCTTTCTTT.

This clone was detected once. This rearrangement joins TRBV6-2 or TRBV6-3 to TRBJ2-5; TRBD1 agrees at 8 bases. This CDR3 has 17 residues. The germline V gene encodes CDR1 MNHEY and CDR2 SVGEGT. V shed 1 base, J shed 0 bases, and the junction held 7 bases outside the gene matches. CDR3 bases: TGTGCCAGCAGTTACTATCCCGGGACAGGAGACCAAGAGACCCAGTACTTC. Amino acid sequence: CASSYYPGTGDQETQYF.

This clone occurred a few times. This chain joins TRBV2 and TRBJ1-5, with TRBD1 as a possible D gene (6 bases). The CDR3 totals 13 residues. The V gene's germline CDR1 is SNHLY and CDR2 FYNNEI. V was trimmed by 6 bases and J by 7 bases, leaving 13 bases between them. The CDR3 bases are TGTGCCAGCAGGGGCGGGGGCGTCCAGCCCCAGCATTTT. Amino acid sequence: CASRGGGVQPQHF.

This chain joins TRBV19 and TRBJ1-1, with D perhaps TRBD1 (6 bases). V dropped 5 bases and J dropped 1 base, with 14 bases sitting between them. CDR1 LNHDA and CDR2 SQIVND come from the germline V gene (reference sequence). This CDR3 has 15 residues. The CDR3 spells CASSYLGQWNTEAFF. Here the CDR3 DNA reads TGTGCCAGTAGTTACCTCGGACAGTGGAACACTGAAGCTTTCTTT.

CDR3 protein: CASSQLISNTEAFF. CDR3 nucleotides: TGTGCCAGCAGCCAACTCATAAGCAACACTGAAGCTTTCTTT. The chain has TRBV3-1 (or the pseudogene TRBV3-2) and TRBJ1-1; D call uncertain. The V end lost 2 bases, the J end lost 2 bases, and 9 bases lay between the germline ends. There are 14 residues in the CDR3. CDR1 is LGHDT, CDR2 YNNKEL, per germline (reference sequence).

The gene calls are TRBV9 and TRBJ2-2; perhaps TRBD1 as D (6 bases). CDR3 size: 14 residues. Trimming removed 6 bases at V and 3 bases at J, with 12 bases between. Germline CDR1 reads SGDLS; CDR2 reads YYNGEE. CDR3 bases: TGTGCCAGCACCAGAGGACAGTACACCGGGGAGCTGTTTTTT. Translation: CASTRGQYTGELFF.

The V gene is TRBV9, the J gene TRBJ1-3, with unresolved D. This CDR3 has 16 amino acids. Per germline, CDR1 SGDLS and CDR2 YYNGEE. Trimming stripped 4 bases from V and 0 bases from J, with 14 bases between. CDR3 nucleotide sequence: TGTGCCAGCAGCCCCCGAGACGGGGTCTCTGGAAACACCATATATTTT. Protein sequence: CASSPRDGVSGNTIYF.

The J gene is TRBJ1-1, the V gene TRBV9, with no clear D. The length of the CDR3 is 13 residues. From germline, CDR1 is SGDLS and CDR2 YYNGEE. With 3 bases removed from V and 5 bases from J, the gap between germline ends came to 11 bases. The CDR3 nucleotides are TGTGCCAGCAGCGAGGCCCGAGGGACTGAAGCTTTCTTT. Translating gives CASSEARGTEAFF.

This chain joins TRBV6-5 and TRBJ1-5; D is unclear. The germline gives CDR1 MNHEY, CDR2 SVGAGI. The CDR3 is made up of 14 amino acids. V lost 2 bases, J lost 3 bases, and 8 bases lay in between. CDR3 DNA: TGTGCCAGCAGTTACACTTCCATCAATCAGCCCCAGCATTTT. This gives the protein CASSYTSINQPQHF.

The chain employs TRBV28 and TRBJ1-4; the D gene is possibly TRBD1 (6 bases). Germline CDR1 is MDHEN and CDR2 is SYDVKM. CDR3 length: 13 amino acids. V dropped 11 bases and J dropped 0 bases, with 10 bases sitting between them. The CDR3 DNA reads TGTGCCGTTGAGGGGGCAACTAATGAAAAACTGTTTTTT. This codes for CAVEGATNEKLFF.

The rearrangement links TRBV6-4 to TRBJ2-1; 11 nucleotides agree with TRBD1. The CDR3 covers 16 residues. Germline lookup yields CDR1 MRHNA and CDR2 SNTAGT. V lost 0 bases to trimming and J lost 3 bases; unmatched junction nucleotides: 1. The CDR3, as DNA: TGTGCCAGCAGTGACTCAGGGACAGGGGGCTACAATGAGCAGTTCTTC. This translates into CASSDSGTGGYNEQFF.

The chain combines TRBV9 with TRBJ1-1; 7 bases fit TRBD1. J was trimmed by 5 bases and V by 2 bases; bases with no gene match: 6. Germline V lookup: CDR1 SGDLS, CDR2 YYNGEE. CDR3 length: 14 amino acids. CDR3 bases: TGTGCCAGCAGCGTCACAGGGGAGAGGACTGAAGCTTTCTTT. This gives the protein CASSVTGERTEAFF.

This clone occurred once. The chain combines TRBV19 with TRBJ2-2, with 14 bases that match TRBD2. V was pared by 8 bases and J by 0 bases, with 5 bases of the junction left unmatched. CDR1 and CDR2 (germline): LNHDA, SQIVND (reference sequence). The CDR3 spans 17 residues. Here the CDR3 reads CASGRGLAGANTGELFF. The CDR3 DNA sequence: TGTGCCAGTGGAAGGGGACTAGCGGGGGCGAACACCGGGGAGCTGTTTTTT.

The CDR3 coding sequence is TGTGCCAGCCGGGTGGGGGGAGCGATAGGCTATGGCTACACCTTC. Its translation is CASRVGGAIGYGYTF. The chain employs TRBV27 and TRBJ1-2; maybe TRBD1 (5 bases). V shed 8 bases and J shed 4 bases, with 20 bases lying between them. The V gene's germline CDR1 is MNHEY and CDR2 SMNVEV (reference sequence). This CDR3 is built from 15 residues.

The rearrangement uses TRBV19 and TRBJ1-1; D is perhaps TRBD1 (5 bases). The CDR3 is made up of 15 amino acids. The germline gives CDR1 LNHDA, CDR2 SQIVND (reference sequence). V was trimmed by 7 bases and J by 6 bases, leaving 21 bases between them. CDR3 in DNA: TGTGCCAGTACCCTACCTGGGCAGGGAGCCTCTGAAGCTTTCTTT. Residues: CASTLPGQGASEAFF.

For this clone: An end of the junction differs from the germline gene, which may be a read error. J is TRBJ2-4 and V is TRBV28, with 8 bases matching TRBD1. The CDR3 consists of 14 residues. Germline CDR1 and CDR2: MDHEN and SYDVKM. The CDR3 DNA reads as TGTGCCAGCAGCCCTAAGGGACAGGTTTCCGTCCAATTCTTC. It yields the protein CASSPKGQVSVQFF. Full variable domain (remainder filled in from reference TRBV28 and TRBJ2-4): DVKVTQSSRYLVKRTGEKVFLECVQDMDHENMFWYRQDPGLGLRLIYFSYDVKMKEKGDIPEGYSVSREKKERFSLILESASTNQTSMYLCASSPKGQVSVQFFGAGTRLSVL.

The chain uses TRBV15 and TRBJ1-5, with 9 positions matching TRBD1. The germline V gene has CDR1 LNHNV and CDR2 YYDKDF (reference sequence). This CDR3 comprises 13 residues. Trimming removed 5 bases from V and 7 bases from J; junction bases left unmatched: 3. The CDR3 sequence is CATSWTGDQPQHF. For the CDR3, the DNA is TGTGCCACCAGCTGGACAGGGGACCAGCCCCAGCATTTT.

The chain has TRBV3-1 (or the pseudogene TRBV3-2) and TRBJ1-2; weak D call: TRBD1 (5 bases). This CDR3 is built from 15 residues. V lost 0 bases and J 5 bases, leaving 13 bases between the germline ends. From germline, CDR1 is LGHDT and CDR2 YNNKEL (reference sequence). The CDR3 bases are TGTGCCAGCAGCCAAGATGTGGCCAGGGAATATGGCTACACCTTC. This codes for CASSQDVAREYGYTF.

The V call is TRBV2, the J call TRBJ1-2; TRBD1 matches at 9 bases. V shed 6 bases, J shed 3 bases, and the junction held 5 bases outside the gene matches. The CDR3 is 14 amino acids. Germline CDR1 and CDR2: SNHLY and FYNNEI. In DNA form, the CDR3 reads TGTGCCAGCAGGACGGGACAGGGCTACTATGGCTACACCTTC. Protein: CASRTGQGYYGYTF.

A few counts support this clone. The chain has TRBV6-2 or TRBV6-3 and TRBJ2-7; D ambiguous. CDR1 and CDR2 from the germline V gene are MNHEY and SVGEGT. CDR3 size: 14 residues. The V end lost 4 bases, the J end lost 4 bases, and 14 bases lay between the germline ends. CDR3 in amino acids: CASSSDAESYEQYF. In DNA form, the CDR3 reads TGTGCCAGCAGTTCCGACGCGGAGTCTTACGAGCAGTACTTC.

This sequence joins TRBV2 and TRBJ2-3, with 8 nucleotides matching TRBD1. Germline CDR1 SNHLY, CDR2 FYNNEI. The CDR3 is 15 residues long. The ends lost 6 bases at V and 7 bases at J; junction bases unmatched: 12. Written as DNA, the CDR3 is TGTGCCAGCAGCGCCCGGCCAGGGGGCGGGTATACGCAGTATTTT. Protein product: CASSARPGGGYTQYF.

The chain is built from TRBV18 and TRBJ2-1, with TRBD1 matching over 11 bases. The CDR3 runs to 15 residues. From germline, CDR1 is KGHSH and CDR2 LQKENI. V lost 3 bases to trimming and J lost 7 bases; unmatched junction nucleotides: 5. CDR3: CASSPGQGATNEQFF. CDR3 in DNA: TGTGCCAGCTCACCTGGACAGGGGGCAACAAATGAGCAGTTCTTC.

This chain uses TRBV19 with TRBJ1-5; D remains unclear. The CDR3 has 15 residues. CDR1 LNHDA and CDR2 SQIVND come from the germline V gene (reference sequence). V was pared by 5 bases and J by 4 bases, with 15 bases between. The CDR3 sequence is CASSRGTEINQPQHF. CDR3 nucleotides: TGTGCCAGTAGTCGGGGTACAGAAATTAATCAGCCCCAGCATTTT.

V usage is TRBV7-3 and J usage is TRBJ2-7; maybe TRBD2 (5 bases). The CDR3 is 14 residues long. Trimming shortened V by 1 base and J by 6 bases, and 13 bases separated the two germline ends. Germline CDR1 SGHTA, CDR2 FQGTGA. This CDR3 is CASSLRASLGEQYF. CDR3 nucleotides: TGTGCCAGCAGCTTAAGAGCTAGCCTTGGCGAGCAGTACTTC. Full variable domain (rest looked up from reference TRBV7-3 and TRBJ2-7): GAGVSQTPSNKVTEKGKYVELRCDPISGHTALYWYRQSLGQGPEFLIYFQGTGAADDSGLPNDRFFAVRPEGSVSTLKIQRTERGDSAVYLCASSLRASLGEQYFGPGTRLTVT.

CDR3 nucleotides: TGTGCCAGTAATTTCCACGGGACATTATTAGACTATGGCTACACCTTC. Protein: CASNFHGTLLDYGYTF. The rearrangement links TRBV19 to TRBJ1-2; D possibly corresponds to TRBD1 (6 bases). The germline gives CDR1 LNHDA, CDR2 SQIVND (reference sequence). The germline V and J ends were trimmed by 7 bases and 3 bases, with 21 bases remaining between them. This CDR3 region has 16 residues.